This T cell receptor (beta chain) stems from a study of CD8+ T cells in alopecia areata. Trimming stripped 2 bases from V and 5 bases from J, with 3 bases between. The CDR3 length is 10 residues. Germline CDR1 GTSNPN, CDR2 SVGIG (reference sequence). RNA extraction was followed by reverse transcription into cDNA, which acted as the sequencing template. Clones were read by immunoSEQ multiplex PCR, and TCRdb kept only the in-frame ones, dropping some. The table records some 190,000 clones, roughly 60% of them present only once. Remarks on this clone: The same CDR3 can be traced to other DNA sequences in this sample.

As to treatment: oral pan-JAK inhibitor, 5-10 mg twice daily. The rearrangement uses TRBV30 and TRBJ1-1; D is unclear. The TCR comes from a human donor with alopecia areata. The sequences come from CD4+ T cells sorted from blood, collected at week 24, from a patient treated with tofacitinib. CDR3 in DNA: TGTGCCTGGAGTAGGACTGAAGCTTTCTTT. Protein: CAWSRTEAFF.